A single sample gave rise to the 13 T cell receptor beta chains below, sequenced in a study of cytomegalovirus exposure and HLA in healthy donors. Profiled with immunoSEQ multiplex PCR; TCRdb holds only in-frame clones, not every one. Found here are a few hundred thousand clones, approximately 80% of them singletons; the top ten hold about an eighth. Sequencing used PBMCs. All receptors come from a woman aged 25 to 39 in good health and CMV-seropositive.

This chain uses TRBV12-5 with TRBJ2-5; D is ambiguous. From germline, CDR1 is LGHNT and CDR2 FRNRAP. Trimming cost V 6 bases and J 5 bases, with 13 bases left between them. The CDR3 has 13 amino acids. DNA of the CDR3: TGTGCTAGTGGACTTCTCCCATCGGAGACCCAGTACTTC. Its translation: CASGLLPSETQYF. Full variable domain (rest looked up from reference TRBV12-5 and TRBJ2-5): DARVTQTPRHKVTEMGQEVTMRCQPILGHNTVFWYRQTMMQGLELLAYFRNRAPLDDSGMPKDRFSAEMPDATLATLKIQPSEPRDSAVYFCASGLLPSETQYFGPGTRLLVL.

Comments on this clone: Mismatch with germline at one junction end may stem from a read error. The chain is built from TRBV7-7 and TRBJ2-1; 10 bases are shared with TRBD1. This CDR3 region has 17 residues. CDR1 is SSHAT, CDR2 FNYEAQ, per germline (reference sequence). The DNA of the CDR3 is TGTGCTAGCAGCTTGAGTGCGGGACAGGGGAGGAACAATGAGCAGTTCTTC. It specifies CASSLSAGQGRNNEQFF.

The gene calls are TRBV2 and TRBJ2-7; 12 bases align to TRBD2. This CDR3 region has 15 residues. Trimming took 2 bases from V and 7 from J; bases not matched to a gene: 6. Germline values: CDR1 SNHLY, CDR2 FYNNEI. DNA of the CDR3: TGTGCCAGCAGTGAAAGGAGACTAGCGGGAGATGAGCAGTACTTC. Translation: CASSERRLAGDEQYF. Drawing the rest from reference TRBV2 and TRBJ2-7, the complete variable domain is EPEVTQTPSHQVTQMGQEVILRCVPISNHLYFYWYRQILGQKVEFLVSFYNNEISEKSEIFDDQFSVERPDGSNFTLKIRSTKLEDSAMYFCASSERRLAGDEQYFGPGTRLTVT.

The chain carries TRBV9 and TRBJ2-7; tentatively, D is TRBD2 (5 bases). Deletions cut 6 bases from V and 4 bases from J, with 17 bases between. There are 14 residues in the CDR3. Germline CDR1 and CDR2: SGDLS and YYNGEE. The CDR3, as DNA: TGTGCCAGCACAGAGGGCCCCCGTAGTTACGAGCAGTACTTC. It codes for CASTEGPRSYEQYF.

CDR3 residues: CASSLSGTSGRSTDTQYF. For the CDR3, the DNA is TGTGCCAGCAGTTTATCAGGGACTAGCGGGAGAAGCACAGATACGCAGTATTTT. The V gene is TRBV27, the J gene TRBJ2-3, with 14 bases fitting TRBD2. Germline V gene sequence: CDR1 MNHEY, CDR2 SMNVEV (reference sequence). The V segment lost 0 bases and the J segment 0 bases; nucleotides outside the gene matches: 2. CDR3 length: 18 amino acids.

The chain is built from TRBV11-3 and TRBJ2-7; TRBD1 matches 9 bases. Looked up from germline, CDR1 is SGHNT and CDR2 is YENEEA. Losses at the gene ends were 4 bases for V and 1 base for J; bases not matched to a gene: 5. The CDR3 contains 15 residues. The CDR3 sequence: CASSSSGTGSYEQYF. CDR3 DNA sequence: TGTGCCAGCAGCTCGTCCGGGACAGGGTCCTACGAGCAGTACTTC.

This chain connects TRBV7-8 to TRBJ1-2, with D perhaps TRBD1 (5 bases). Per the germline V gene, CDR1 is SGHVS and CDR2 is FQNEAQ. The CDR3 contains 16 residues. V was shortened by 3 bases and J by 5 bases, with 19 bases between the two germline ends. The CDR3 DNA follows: TGTGCCAGCAGCTTGGTCACCAGGGCCTTGGAATATGGCTACACCTTC. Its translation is CASSLVTRALEYGYTF.

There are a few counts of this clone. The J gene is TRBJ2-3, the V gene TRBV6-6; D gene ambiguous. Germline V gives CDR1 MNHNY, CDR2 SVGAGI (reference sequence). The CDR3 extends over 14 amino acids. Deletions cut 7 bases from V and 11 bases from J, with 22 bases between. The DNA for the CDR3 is TGTGCCAGCACCGATTCGGGTTCACGATGGGGGCAGTATTTT. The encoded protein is CASTDSGSRWGQYF.

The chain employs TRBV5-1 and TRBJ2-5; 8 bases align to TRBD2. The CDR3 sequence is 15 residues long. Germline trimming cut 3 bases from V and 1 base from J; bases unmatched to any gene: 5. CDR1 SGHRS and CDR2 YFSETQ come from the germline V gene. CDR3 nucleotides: TGCGCCAGCAGCTCGGGACTAGGGGGCCAAGAGACCCAGTACTTC. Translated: CASSSGLGGQETQYF.

The CDR3 DNA reads TGTGCCAGCAGTTTTTCGCTAGCGGGAACAGATACGCAGTATTTT. This codes for CASSFSLAGTDTQYF. This rearrangement joins TRBV28 to TRBJ2-3, with 9 bases that match TRBD2. V lost 3 bases, J lost 3 bases, and 4 bases stayed unmatched. This CDR3 comprises 15 residues. The germline gives CDR1 MDHEN, CDR2 SYDVKM. The full variable domain, its missing parts supplied by reference TRBV28 and TRBJ2-3, is DVKVTQSSRYLVKRTGEKVFLECVQDMDHENMFWYRQDPGLGLRLIYFSYDVKMKEKGDIPEGYSVSREKKERFSLILESASTNQTSMYLCASSFSLAGTDTQYFGPGTRLTVL.

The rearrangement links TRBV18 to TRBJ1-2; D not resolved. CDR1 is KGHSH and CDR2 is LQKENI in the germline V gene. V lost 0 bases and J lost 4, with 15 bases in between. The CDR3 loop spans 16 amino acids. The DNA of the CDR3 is TGTGCCAGCTCACCACCTTCCCTTATAGGCGTCTATGGCTACACCTTC. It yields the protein CASSPPSLIGVYGYTF.

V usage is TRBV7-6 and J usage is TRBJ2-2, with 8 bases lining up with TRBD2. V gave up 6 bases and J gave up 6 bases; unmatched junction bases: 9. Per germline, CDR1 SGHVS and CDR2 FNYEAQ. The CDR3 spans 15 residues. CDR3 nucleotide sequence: TGTGCCAGCAGGACGGGAGGGGGTATCCCCGGGGAGCTGTTTTTT. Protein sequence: CASRTGGGIPGELFF.

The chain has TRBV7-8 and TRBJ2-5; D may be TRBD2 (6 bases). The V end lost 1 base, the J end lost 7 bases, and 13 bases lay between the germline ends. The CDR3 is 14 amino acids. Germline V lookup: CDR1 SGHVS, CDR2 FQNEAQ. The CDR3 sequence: CASSLERGGWTQYF. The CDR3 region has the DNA TGTGCCAGCAGCTTAGAGCGTGGAGGGTGGACCCAGTACTTC.